Following are 21 T cell receptor beta chains from one sample sequenced in a study of early T cells in non-severe SARS-CoV-2 infection. Using its own MiXCR run on the 5' RACE reads, TCRdb lists one record per CDR3 protein. This sample has 98,000 or so distinct CDR3 sequences; approximately 10% occur once, and the top ten carry roughly 5%. Sequenced: whole blood. The origin of the receptors is an adult who was a healthcare worker with PCR-confirmed SARS-CoV-2 infection or an uninfected control (not recorded which).

V is TRBV7-9 and J is TRBJ2-7, with D possibly TRBD2 on 5 matching bases. This CDR3 is built from 13 residues. Trimming removed 6 bases from V and 0 bases from J, with 9 bases in between. Germline values: CDR1 SEHNR, CDR2 FQNEAQ (reference sequence). The CDR3 reads CASSARDSYEQYF. The CDR3 nucleotides are TGTGCCAGCAGTGCGAGGGACTCCTACGAGCAGTACTTC.

This clonotype was counted many times. This chain joins TRBV30 and TRBJ1-1; 7 bases agree with TRBD1. V lost 7 bases to trimming and J lost 5 bases; unmatched junction nucleotides: 10. The germline CDR1 and CDR2 sequences are GTSNPN and SVGIG (reference sequence). The CDR3 loop spans 13 amino acids. The DNA for the CDR3 is TGTGCCTTACTACAGGGGAGGAGAACTGAAGCTTTCTTT. It translates to CALLQGRRTEAFF.

This clonotype occurred a few times. The rearrangement links TRBV6-2 or TRBV6-3 to TRBJ2-3; maybe TRBD2 (6 bases). CDR3 length: 16 residues. The V gene's germline CDR1 is MNHEY and CDR2 SVGEGT. V was cut by 6 bases and J by 3 bases, with 19 bases left in between. The CDR3, as DNA: TGTGCCAGCAGCCACGACGGGGGTCTAATAACAGATACGCAGTATTTT. This encodes CASSHDGGLITDTQYF.

There are many counts of this clonotype. The V call is TRBV12-3 or TRBV12-4, the J call TRBJ2-2, with D possibly called TRBD1 or TRBD2 (5 bases each). Trimming stripped 3 bases from V and 4 bases from J, with 12 bases between. The CDR3 spans 15 residues. CDR3 DNA sequence: TGTGCCAGCAGTTTTGCCGGGACGGGCACCGGGGAGCTGTTTTTT. Residues: CASSFAGTGTGELFF.

This clonotype came up many times. The V gene is TRBV4-1, the J gene TRBJ2-4; D remains unclear. The CDR3 is 15 amino acids. Trimming pared 4 bases from V and 3 bases from J, leaving 13 bases between. Germline V CDR1 and CDR2: MGHRA, YSYEKL. CDR3 sequence (DNA): TGCGCCAGCAGCCCCGTAACACCCAGCAAAAACATTCAGTACTTC. Its translation is CASSPVTPSKNIQYF.

This clonotype was seen repeatedly, ten times or more. The rearrangement joins TRBV20-1 to TRBJ2-7; D may be TRBD2 (5 bases). The V gene lost 1 base and the J gene lost 3 bases, with 10 bases spanning the gap. The CDR3 runs to 13 residues. Germline V gene lookup returns CDR1 DFQATT and CDR2 SNEGSKA (reference sequence). CDR3: CSARGQEGYEQYF. The CDR3 region has the DNA TGCAGTGCTAGAGGCCAAGAGGGCTACGAGCAGTACTTC.

This sequence joins TRBV5-1 and TRBJ2-5; D remains ambiguous. Trimming removed 2 bases from V and 5 bases from J, with 16 bases in between. CDR3 length: 15 residues. Germline assignment: CDR1 SGHRS and CDR2 YFSETQ. CDR3 amino acids: CASSFFAPPEETQYF. For the CDR3, the DNA is TGCGCCAGCAGCTTCTTCGCTCCCCCTGAGGAGACCCAGTACTTC. Looking up the rest from reference TRBV5-1 and TRBJ2-5 gives the full variable domain: KAGVTQTPRYLIKTRGQQVTLSCSPISGHRSVSWYQQTPGQGLQFLFEYFSETQRNKGNFPGRFSGRQFSNSRSEMNVSTLELGDSALYLCASSFFAPPEETQYFGPGTRLLVL.

V usage is TRBV6-5 and J usage is TRBJ2-3, with D unclear. The V gene lost 2 bases and the J gene lost 0 bases, with 6 bases spanning the gap. This CDR3 comprises 14 residues. Germline CDR1 and CDR2: MNHEY and SVGAGI. CDR3 DNA: TGTGCCAGCAGTTACGGGGTTAGCACAGATACGCAGTATTTT. Translating it yields CASSYGVSTDTQYF.

This clonotype has ten or more counts. V gene TRBV3-1 combines with J gene TRBJ1-1; D is uncertain. The germline V gene has CDR1 LGHDT and CDR2 YNNKEL (reference sequence). The V end was cut by 3 bases, the J end by 7 bases, with 9 bases between. This CDR3 contains 12 residues. CDR3 nucleotide sequence: TGTGCCAGCAGCCAGGCTCGGGGTGAAGCTTTCTTT. It encodes CASSQARGEAFF.

CDR3 DNA sequence: TGTGCCAGCAGCCGGGACAGAGCTGAGTCCTACGAGCAGTACTTC. Amino acid sequence: CASSRDRAESYEQYF. The chain combines TRBV6-5 with TRBJ2-7, with 7 bases lining up with TRBD1. V was pared by 6 bases and J by 1 base, with 9 bases of the junction left unmatched. CDR1 is MNHEY, CDR2 SVGAGI, per germline. The CDR3 loop spans 15 amino acids.

This clonotype occurred many times. CDR3 sequence reads: CASSEQGLEQFF. The CDR3 DNA is TGTGCCAGCAGCGAACAGGGCCTCGAGCAGTTCTTC. The gene calls are TRBV9 and TRBJ2-1; D possibly corresponds to TRBD1 (6 bases). V lost 3 bases and J 10 bases, leaving 11 bases between the germline ends. Germline V gene sequence: CDR1 SGDLS, CDR2 YYNGEE. The CDR3 is 12 residues long.

This clonotype has a count of ten or more. V is TRBV7-3 and J is TRBJ2-3; D may be TRBD2 (6 bases). Deletions cut 0 bases from V and 0 bases from J, with 13 bases between. Per germline, CDR1 SGHTA and CDR2 FQGTGA. The CDR3 consists of 17 residues. The CDR3 protein is CASSLTGLSSSTDTQYF. The CDR3 bases are TGTGCCAGCAGCTTAACGGGACTTTCCTCGAGCACAGATACGCAGTATTTT.

There are many counts of this clonotype. This chain connects TRBV4-1 to TRBJ1-2, with no clear D. Germline CDR1 is MGHRA and CDR2 is YSYEKL. V was clipped by 4 bases and J by 1 base, with 7 bases between them. This CDR3 contains 13 residues. The CDR3 DNA reads as TGCGCCAGCAGCCCAGACCTTAACTATGGCTACACCTTC. Its translation: CASSPDLNYGYTF.

Ten or more counts support this clonotype. The CDR3 spells CSAWMTSGRSSSTDTQYF. The CDR3 DNA is TGCAGTGCGTGGATGACTAGCGGGAGATCCTCTAGCACAGATACGCAGTATTTT. The chain joins TRBV20-1 to TRBJ2-3, with 12 bases that match TRBD2. This CDR3 comprises 18 residues. The V and J ends lost 6 bases and 0 bases, in that order; junction bases with no gene match: 13. From germline, CDR1 is DFQATT and CDR2 SNEGSKA (reference sequence).

The J gene is TRBJ2-7, the V gene TRBV10-3; the D gene is possibly TRBD1 (5 bases). Per the germline V gene, CDR1 is ENHRY and CDR2 is SYGVKD. The germline V and J ends were trimmed by 0 bases and 6 bases, with 9 bases remaining between them. CDR3 size: 13 residues. Here the CDR3 DNA reads TGTGCCATCAGTGAGTCACAGGCACGCGAGCAGTACTTC. Translation: CAISESQAREQYF.

This clonotype was observed many times. The chain is built from TRBV25-1 and TRBJ2-7, with TRBD2 matching 7 bases. V gave up 1 base and J gave up 3 bases; unmatched junction bases: 6. CDR1 MGHDK and CDR2 SYGVNS come from the germline V gene. CDR3 length: 15 residues. The CDR3 protein is CASSELGRENYEQYF. CDR3 DNA sequence: TGTGCCAGCAGTGAATTAGGGAGGGAAAACTACGAGCAGTACTTC.

This clonotype turned up a few times. V is TRBV7-2 and J is TRBJ2-3; D not certain. Germline V gives CDR1 SGHTA, CDR2 FQGNSA. CDR3 length equals 12 residues. Trimming removed 5 bases at V and 2 bases at J, with 5 bases between. CDR3 region: CASSHYTDTQYF. The CDR3, as DNA: TGTGCCAGCAGCCACTACACAGATACGCAGTATTTT. The full variable domain, its missing parts supplied by reference TRBV7-2 and TRBJ2-3, is GAGVSQSPSNKVTEKGKDVELRCDPISGHTALYWYRQSLGQGLEFLIYFQGNSAPDKSGLPSDRFSAERTGGSVSTLTIQRTQQEDSAVYLCASSHYTDTQYFGPGTRLTVL.

This clonotype was seen many times. The genes are TRBV2 and TRBJ1-2, with D possibly TRBD1 on 5 matching bases. V was trimmed by 7 bases and J by 4 bases, leaving 16 bases between them. This CDR3 has 14 amino acids. CDR1 SNHLY and CDR2 FYNNEI come from the germline V gene. CDR3 bases: TGTGCCAGCAACCGGGACGGACCGACCTATGGCTACACCTTC. Translated, it gives CASNRDGPTYGYTF.

The genes are TRBV11-2 and TRBJ2-3, with 9 bases matching TRBD2. Germline V CDR1 and CDR2: SGHAT, FQNNGV. With V trimmed by 2 bases and J by 2 bases, 8 bases remained unmatched. The CDR3 sequence is 17 residues long. The CDR3 DNA is TGTGCCAGCAGCTTATCGTCCGGGACTAGCCCCACAGATACGCAGTATTTT. This encodes CASSLSSGTSPTDTQYF.

This clonotype was found a few times. V and J are TRBV19 and TRBJ2-1; D gene uncertain. The CDR3 has 13 amino acids. The germline V and J ends were trimmed by 0 bases and 9 bases, with 9 bases remaining between them. CDR1 LNHDA and CDR2 SQIVND come from the germline V gene (reference sequence). The CDR3 coding sequence is TGTGCCAGTAGTATAGATGGACGGTCTGAGCAGTTCTTC. Its protein is CASSIDGRSEQFF.

This clonotype occurred many times. A read error may produce the germline difference seen at one junction end. The rearrangement joins TRBV19 to TRBJ1-6; no firm D call. CDR3 length: 12 residues. Per germline, CDR1 LNHDA and CDR2 SQIVND (reference sequence). CDR3 loop: CASQNYNSPLHF. Written as DNA, the CDR3 is TGTGCCAGTCAGAATTATAATTCACCCCTCCATTTT.